The clone carrying this T cell receptor (beta chain) is a singleton in its sample. Normal lung sampling was at least 3 cm from the tumour, as distant as possible. This table comes from immunoSEQ multiplex PCR, and its TCRdb copy is limited to in-frame clones, with some not included. The table lists 350 to 450 clones, 65% to 75% of them singletons. The data belong to a study of immune cell composition in non-small cell lung cancer. Study context: Lung adenocarcinoma or squamous carcinoma made up most tumours.

The CDR3 extends over 12 amino acids. Germline values: CDR1 ENHRY, CDR2 SYGVKD. V was clipped by 2 bases and J by 6 bases, with 7 bases between them. The rearrangement joins TRBV10-3 to TRBJ1-2; D is perhaps TRBD1 (5 bases). The sequenced sample consisted of non-adjacent lung tissue. This receptor was taken from a human donor with non-small cell lung cancer. The CDR3 loop is CAISEGADGYTF. CDR3 DNA sequence: TGTGCCATCAGTGAGGGGGCAGATGGCTACACCTTC.